The text below deals with one T cell receptor beta chain. The antigen remains undetermined. CDR3 length: 14 amino acids. Germline V gene lookup returns CDR1 SNHLY and CDR2 FYNNEI. J lost 2 bases, V lost 6 bases, and 6 bases had no gene match. This specimen comes from a study of shared clonotypes between healthy human individuals. The study's findings and limits: Investigators collected only blood, and repertoires in tissues likely differ.

The material for each subset, its genomic DNA, was split evenly across several immunoSEQ plates. The data were produced by immunoSEQ multiplex PCR, yet TCRdb's version contains in-frame clones alone and is incomplete. The repertoire includes 450,000 to 500,000 clones, over 70% of them detected once, and about 12% sits in the top ten. The TCR originated in a woman aged 40 to 50 in good health. Some clones in this sample may be carry-over from other donors' samples. The chain links TRBV2 to TRBJ1-2; 7 nucleotides match TRBD1. The sample was PBMCs. The CDR3 protein is CASRPGTANYGYTF. The CDR3, as DNA: TGTGCCAGCAGGCCGGGGACAGCCAACTATGGCTACACCTTC.